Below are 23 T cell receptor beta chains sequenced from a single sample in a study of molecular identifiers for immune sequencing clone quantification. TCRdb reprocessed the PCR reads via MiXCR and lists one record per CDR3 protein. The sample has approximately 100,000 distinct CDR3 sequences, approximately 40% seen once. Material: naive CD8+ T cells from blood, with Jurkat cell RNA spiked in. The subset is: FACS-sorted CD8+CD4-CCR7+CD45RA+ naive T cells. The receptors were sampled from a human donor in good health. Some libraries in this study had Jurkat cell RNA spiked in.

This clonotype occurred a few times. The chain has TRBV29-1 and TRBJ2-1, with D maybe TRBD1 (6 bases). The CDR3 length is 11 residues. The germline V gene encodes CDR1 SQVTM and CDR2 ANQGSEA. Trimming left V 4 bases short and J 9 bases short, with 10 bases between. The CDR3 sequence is CSVGTGTEQFF. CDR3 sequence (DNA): TGCAGCGTTGGTACAGGGACTGAGCAGTTCTTC.

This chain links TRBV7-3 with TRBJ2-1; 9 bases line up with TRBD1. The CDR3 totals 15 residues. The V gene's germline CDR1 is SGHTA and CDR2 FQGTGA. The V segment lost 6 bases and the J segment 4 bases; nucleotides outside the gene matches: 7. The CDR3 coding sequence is TGTGCCAGCAGATTGGGGACAGGGATTTACAATGAGCAGTTCTTC. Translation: CASRLGTGIYNEQFF.

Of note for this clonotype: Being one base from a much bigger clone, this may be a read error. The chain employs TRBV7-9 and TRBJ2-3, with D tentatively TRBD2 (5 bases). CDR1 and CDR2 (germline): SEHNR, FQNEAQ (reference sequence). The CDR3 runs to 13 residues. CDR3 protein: CASSFPSTDTQCF. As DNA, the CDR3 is TGTGCCAGCAGCTTTCCTAGCACAGATACGCAGTGTTTT.

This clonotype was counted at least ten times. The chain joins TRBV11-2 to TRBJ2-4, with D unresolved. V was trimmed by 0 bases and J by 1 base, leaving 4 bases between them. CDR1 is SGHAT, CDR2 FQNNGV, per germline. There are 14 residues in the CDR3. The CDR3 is CASSLESAKNIQYF. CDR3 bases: TGTGCCAGCAGCTTAGAGTCCGCCAAAAACATTCAGTACTTC. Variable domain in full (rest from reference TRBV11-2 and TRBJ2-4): EAGVAQSPRYKIIEKRQSVAFWCNPISGHATLYWYQQILGQGPKLLIQFQNNGVVDDSQLPKDRFSAERLKGVDSTLKIQPAKLEDSAVYLCASSLESAKNIQYFGAGTRLSVL.

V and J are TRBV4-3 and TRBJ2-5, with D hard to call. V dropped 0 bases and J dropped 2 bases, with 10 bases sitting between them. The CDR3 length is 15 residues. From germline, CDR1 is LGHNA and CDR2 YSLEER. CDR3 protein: CASSQEGNVQETQYF. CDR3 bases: TGCGCCAGCAGCCAAGAGGGAAACGTTCAAGAGACCCAGTACTTC.

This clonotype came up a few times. The CDR3 DNA follows: TGTGCCAGCAGTGAGTTCCTAAGCACAGATACGCAGTATTTT. It specifies CASSEFLSTDTQYF. The V call is TRBV25-1, the J call TRBJ2-3, with unresolved D. Trimming took 3 bases from V and 0 from J, leaving 7 bases between them. Germline V lookup: CDR1 MGHDK, CDR2 SYGVNS. The CDR3 contains 14 residues. The full variable domain, with the rest looked up from reference TRBV25-1 and TRBJ2-3, is EADIYQTPRYLVIGTGKKITLECSQTMGHDKMYWYQQDPGMELHLIHYSYGVNSTEKGDLSSESTVSRIRTEHFPLTLESARPSHTSQYLCASSEFLSTDTQYFGPGTRLTVL.

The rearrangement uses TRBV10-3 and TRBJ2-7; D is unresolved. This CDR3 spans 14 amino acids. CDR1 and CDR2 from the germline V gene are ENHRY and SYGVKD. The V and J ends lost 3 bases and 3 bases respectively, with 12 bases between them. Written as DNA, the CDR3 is TGTGCCATCAGTGATCTGGCGGAGAACTACGAGCAGTACTTC. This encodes CAISDLAENYEQYF.

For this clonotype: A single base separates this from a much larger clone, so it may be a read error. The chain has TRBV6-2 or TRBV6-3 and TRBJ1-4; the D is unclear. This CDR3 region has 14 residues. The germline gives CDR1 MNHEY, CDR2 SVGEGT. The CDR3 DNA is TGTGCCAGCACCCGCTCGGACGGCCCGGAAAAACAGTTTTTT. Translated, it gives CASTRSDGPEKQFF.

The CDR3 sequence: CASSRGDTEAFF. The CDR3 DNA is TGTGCCAGCAGCCGCGGGGACACTGAAGCTTTCTTT. This chain links TRBV11-3 with TRBJ1-1; D gene uncertain. The V end lost 5 bases, the J end lost 3 bases, and 7 bases lay between the germline ends. The CDR3 is made up of 12 amino acids. CDR1 and CDR2 (germline): SGHNT, YENEEA.

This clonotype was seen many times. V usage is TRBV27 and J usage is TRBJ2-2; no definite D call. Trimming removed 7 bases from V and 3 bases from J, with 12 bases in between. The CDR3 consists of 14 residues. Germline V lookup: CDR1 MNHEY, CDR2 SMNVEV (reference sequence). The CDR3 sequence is CASTLTPYTGELFF. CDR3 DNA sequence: TGTGCCAGCACCCTGACACCTTACACCGGGGAGCTGTTTTTT.

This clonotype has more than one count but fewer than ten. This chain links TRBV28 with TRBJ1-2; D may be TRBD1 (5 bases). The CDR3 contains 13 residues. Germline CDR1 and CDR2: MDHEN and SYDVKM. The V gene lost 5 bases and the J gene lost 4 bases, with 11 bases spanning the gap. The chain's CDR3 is CASSRWDGYGYTF. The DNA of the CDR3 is TGTGCCAGCAGTCGATGGGACGGCTATGGCTACACCTTC.

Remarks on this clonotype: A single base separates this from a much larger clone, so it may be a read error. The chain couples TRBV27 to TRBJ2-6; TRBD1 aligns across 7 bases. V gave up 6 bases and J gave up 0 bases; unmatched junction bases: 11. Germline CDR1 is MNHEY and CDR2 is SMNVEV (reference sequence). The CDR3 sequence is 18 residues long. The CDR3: CASSLQGRANSGANVLTF. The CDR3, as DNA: TGTGCCAGCAGCCTACAGGGGCGCGCCAACTCTGGGGCCAACGTCCTGACTTTC.

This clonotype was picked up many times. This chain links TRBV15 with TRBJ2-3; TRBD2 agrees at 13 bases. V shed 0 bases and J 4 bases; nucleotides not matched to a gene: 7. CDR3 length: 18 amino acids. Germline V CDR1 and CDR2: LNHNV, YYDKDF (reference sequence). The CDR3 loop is CATSRDPIGLAGADTQYF. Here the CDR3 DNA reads TGTGCCACCAGCAGAGATCCAATAGGACTAGCGGGAGCAGATACGCAGTATTTT.

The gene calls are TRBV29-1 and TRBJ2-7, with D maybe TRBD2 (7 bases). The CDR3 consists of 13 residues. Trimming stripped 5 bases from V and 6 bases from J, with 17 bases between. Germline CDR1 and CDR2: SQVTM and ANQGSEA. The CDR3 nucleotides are TGCAGCGTTCCCATCAGGGGAGGGTTCGAGCAGTACTTC. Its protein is CSVPIRGGFEQYF.

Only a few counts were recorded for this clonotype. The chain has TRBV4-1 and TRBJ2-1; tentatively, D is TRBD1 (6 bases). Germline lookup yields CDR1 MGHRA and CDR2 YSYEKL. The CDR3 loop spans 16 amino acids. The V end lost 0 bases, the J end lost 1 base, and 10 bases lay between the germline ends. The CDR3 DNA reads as TGCGCCAGCAGCCAAGATGGGGGCTGGTCCTACAATGAGCAGTTCTTC. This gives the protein CASSQDGGWSYNEQFF.

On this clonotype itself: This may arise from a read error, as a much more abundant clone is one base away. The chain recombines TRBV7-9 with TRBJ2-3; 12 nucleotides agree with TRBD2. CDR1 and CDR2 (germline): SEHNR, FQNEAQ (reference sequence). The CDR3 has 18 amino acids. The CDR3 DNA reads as TGTGCCAGCAGCTCGCCCGTACTAGCGGGAGGACCCACAGCTACGCAGTATTTT. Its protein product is CASSSPVLAGGPTATQYF.

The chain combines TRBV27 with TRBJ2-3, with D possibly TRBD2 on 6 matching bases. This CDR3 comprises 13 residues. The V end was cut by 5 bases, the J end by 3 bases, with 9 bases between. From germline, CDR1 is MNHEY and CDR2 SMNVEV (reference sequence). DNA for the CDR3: TGTGCCAGCAGTATGACTAGTACAGATACGCAGTATTTT. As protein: CASSMTSTDTQYF.

The CDR3 loop reads CACGLWLAGDPSNTGELFF. CDR3 DNA sequence: TGTGCCTGCGGGCTGTGGCTAGCGGGAGACCCTTCGAACACCGGGGAGCTGTTTTTT. This chain joins TRBV6-2 or TRBV6-3 and TRBJ2-2; TRBD2 aligns across 10 bases. The ends lost 11 bases at V and 0 bases at J; junction bases unmatched: 18. Germline V gene lookup returns CDR1 MNHEY and CDR2 SVGEGT. The CDR3 length is 19 residues.

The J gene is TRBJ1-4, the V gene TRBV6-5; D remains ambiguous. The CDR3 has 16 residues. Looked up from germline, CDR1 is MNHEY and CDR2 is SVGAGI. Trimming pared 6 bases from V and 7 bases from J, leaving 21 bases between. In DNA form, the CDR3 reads TGTGCCAGCAGGGATACCGGACGACCGTTGCCTGAAAAACTGTTTTTT. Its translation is CASRDTGRPLPEKLFF.

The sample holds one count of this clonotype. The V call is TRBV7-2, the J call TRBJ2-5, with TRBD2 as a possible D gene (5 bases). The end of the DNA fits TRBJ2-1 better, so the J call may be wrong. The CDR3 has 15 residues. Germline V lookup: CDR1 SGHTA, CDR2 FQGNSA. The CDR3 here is CASSFHSGIDETQFF. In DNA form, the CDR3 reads TGTGCCAGCAGCTTTCATTCGGGGATTGACGAGACCCAGTTCTTC.

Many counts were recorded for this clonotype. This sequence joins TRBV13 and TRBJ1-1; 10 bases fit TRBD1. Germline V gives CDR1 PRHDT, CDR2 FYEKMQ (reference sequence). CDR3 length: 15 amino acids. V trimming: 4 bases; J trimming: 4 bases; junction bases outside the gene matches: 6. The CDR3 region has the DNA TGTGCCAGCAGCTCGCGGACAGGGGGGACCACTGAAGCTTTCTTT. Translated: CASSSRTGGTTEAFF.

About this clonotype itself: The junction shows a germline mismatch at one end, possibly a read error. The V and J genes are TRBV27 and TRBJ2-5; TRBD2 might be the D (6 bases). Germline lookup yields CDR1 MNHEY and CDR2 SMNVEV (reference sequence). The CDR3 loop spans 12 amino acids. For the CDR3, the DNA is TGTGCCTGCAGTTTGGGGGGAGAGTCCCAGTACTTC. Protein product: CACSLGGESQYF.

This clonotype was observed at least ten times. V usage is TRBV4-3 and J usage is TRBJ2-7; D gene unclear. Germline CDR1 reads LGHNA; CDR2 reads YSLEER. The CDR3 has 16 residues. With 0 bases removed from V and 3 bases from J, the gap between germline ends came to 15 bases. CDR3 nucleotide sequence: TGCGCCAGCAGCCAAGATCGTCCGCCCGGCGTCTACGAGCAGTACTTC. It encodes CASSQDRPPGVYEQYF.